The entry below describes one TCR beta chain. This sample stems from a study of blood T cell repertoires in COVID-19. About the study: COVID-19 samples collected from the United States, Italy and Spain covered acute and convalescent phases. The cDNA or gDNA used as material had been derived from T cells, B-cell-depleted T cells, or PBMCs.

Original methodology: Nucleated cell counts were estimated from reference gene primer amplification. Clones were read by immunoSEQ multiplex PCR, and TCRdb kept only the in-frame ones, dropping some. The DNA was the basis for D and trimming; V, J and clone size are from that table. The sample includes under 30,000 clones, nearly 90% seen only once; the top ten take 9.3%. Source material: peripheral blood. This TCR was recovered from a human donor in a cohort sampled during active COVID-19.

CDR3 in amino acids: CASTRGSGYNEQFF. The CDR3 DNA follows: TGTGCCAGCACCCGGGGATCGGGCTACAATGAGCAGTTCTTC. This sequence joins TRBV2 and TRBJ2-1; a weak D match, TRBD2 (5 bases). Trimming took 7 bases from V and 3 from J, leaving 13 bases between them. Germline values: CDR1 SNHLY, CDR2 FYNNEI. This CDR3 comprises 14 residues.